This paragraph covers one TCR beta chain sequence. The sample comes from a study of T cells in narcolepsy. Sequencing used immunoSEQ multiplex PCR; TCRdb keeps in-frame clones, though not all of them. This sample has about 20,000 clones, with roughly 87% found just once. V lost 6 bases to trimming and J lost 0 bases, with 9 bases between them. The V gene's germline CDR1 is LNHDA and CDR2 SQIVND (reference sequence). There are 14 residues in the CDR3. The specimen sequenced was memory (CD45RA-) CD4+ T cells from blood. The gene calls are TRBV19 and TRBJ1-3, with D possibly being TRBD1 (6 bases). This clonotype was obtained from a human donor in good health. CDR3 sequence reads: CASSDRSSGNTIYF. CDR3 nucleotides: TGTGCCAGTAGCGACAGGTCCTCTGGAAACACCATATATTTT.